This TCR beta chain comes out of a study of T cells in Graves' hyperthyroidism and ophthalmopathy. Study observations and caveats: Among thyroid clonotypes expanded above 0.001, most also appeared in blood.

Regions amplified from RNA transcripts were the TCR beta CDR3 regions. RT-PCR in the first round (using the HTBI primer set) targeted the TCR CDR3. TCRdb itself ran the multiplex PCR reads through MiXCR, one entry per CDR3 protein. Among about 740,000 distinct CDR3 sequences listed, about 15% were seen once. This clonotype came up many times. Its antigen is not known. CDR3 size: 17 residues. Germline V gene sequence: CDR1 SNHLY, CDR2 FYNNEI. Between the trimmed V and J ends, which lost 0 bases and 2 bases, there was a span of 14 bases. The sample taken for sequencing was blood. The sequence came from a woman aged 18 to 35 with Graves' hyperthyroidism. The rearrangement links TRBV2 to TRBJ1-5, with D tentatively TRBD1 (6 bases). The CDR3 DNA follows: TGTGCCAGCAGTGAAGCGGGGGGCCCCCAGCGCAATCAGCCCCAGCATTTT. This gives the protein CASSEAGGPQRNQPQHF.